This TCR beta chain was sequenced in a study of blood T cell repertoires in COVID-19. Background on the study: Italy, Spain and the United States were the sources of the convalescent and acute COVID-19 samples. PBMCs, B-cell-depleted T cells, or T cells were the source of the cDNA or gDNA that made up the material.

Per germline, CDR1 LGHDT and CDR2 YNNKEL (reference sequence). CDR3 length: 14 residues. Trimming took 7 bases from V and 2 from J, leaving 14 bases between them. The data were produced by immunoSEQ multiplex PCR, yet TCRdb's version contains in-frame clones alone and is incomplete. The data show 130,000 or so clones, 85% to 90% seen once. The sequence derives from a man in his sixties with acute or convalescent COVID-19. The specimen was peripheral blood. The rearrangement joins TRBV3-1 (or the pseudogene TRBV3-2) to TRBJ1-2; D not certain. The CDR3: CASTPREANYGYTF. Written as DNA, the CDR3 is TGTGCCAGCACCCCGAGAGAGGCAAACTATGGCTACACCTTC.